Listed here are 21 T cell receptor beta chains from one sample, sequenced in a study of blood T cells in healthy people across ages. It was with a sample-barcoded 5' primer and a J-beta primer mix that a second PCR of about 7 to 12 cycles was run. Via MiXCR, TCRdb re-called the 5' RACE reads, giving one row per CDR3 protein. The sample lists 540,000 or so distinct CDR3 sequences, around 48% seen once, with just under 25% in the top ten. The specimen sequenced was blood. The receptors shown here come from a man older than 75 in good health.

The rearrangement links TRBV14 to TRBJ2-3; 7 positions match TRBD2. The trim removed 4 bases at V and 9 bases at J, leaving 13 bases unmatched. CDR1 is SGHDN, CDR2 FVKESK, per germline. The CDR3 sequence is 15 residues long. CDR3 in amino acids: CASSPPSGAPVTQYF. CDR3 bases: TGTGCCAGCAGCCCACCCAGCGGGGCCCCAGTAACGCAGTATTTT.

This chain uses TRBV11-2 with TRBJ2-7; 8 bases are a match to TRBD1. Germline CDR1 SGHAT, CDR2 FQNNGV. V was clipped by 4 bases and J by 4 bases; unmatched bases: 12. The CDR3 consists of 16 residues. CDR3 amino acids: CASSSRTGTGGYEQYF. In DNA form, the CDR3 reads TGTGCCAGCAGCTCCAGAACCGGGACAGGAGGGTACGAGCAGTACTTC.

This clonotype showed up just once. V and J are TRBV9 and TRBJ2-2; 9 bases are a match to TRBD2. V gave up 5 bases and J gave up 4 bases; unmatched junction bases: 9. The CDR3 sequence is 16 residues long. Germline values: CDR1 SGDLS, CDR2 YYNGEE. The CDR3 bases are TGTGCCAGCAGTCTGAACGCGGGAGGGTTCACCGGGGAGCTGTTTTTT. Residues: CASSLNAGGFTGELFF.

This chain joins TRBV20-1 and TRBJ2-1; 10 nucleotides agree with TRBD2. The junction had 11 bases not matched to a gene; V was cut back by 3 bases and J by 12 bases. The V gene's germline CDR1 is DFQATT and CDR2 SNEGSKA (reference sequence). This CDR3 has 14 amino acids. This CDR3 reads CSASRSSGRDGQFF. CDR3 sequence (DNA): TGCAGTGCTAGTAGGTCTAGCGGGAGAGATGGGCAGTTCTTC.

CDR3 bases: TGCAGTGCCAAGACAGGGGAAGAGACCCAGTACTTC. Amino acid sequence: CSAKTGEETQYF. V usage is TRBV20-1 and J usage is TRBJ2-5, with 8 bases fitting TRBD1. Looked up from germline, CDR1 is DFQATT and CDR2 is SNEGSKA (reference sequence). This CDR3 spans 12 amino acids. Trimming removed 6 bases from V and 3 bases from J; junction bases left unmatched: 3.

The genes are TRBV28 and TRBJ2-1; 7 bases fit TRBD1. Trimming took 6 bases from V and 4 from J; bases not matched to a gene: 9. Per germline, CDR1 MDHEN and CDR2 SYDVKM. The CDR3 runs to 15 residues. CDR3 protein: CASSITGVIYNEQFF. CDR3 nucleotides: TGTGCCAGCAGCATAACAGGGGTTATTTACAATGAGCAGTTCTTC.

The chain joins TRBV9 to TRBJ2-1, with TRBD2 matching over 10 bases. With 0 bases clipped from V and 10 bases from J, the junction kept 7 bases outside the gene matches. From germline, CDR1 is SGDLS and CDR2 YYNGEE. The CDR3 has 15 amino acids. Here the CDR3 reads CASSVEASGGREQFF. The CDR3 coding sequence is TGTGCCAGCAGCGTAGAGGCTAGCGGGGGACGGGAGCAGTTCTTC.

The CDR3 DNA is TGCGCCAGCAGCTCCGGACTAGCGGGTTCCTCTAGCACAGATACGCAGTATTTT. Its protein is CASSSGLAGSSSTDTQYF. This chain uses TRBV5-1 with TRBJ2-3, with 11 bases lining up with TRBD2. The V gene end was trimmed by 3 bases and the J gene end by 0 bases; junction bases not matched to a gene: 9. Germline loops: CDR1 SGHRS, CDR2 YFSETQ. This CDR3 spans 18 amino acids.

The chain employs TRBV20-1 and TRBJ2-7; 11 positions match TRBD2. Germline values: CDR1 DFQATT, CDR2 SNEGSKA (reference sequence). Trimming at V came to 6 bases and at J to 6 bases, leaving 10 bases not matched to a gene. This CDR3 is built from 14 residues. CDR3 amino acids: CSAGQTSGICEQYF. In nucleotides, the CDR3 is TGCAGTGCCGGGCAGACTAGCGGGATCTGCGAGCAGTACTTC.

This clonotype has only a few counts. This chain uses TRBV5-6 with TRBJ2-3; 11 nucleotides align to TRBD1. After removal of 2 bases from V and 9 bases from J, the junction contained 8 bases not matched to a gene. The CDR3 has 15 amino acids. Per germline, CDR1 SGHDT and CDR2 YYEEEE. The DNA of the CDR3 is TGTGCCAGCAGCTTTCGGGACAGGGGGACCCAGACGCAGTATTTT. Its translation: CASSFRDRGTQTQYF.

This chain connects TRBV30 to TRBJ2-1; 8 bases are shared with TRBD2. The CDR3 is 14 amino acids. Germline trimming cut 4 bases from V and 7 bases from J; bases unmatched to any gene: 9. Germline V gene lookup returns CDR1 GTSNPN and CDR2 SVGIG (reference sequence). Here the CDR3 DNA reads TGTGCCTGGACCCGGGGGCGGGAGGCTAATGAGCAGTTCTTC. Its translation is CAWTRGREANEQFF.

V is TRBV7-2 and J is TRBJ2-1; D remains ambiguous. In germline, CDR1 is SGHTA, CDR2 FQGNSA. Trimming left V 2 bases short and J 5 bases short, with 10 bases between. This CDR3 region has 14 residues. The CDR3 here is CASSLPMDNNEQFF. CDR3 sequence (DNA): TGTGCCAGCAGCTTACCGATGGATAACAATGAGCAGTTCTTC. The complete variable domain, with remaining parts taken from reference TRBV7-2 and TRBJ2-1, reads GAGVSQSPSNKVTEKGKDVELRCDPISGHTALYWYRQSLGQGLEFLIYFQGNSAPDKSGLPSDRFSAERTGGSVSTLTIQRTQQEDSAVYLCASSLPMDNNEQFFGPGTRLTVL.

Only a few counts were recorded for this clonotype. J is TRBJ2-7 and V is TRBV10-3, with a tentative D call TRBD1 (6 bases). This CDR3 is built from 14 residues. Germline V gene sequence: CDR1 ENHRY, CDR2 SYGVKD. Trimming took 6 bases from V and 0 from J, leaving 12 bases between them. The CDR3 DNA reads TGTGCCATCAGGGGACATGTCGACTCCTACGAGCAGTACTTC. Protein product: CAIRGHVDSYEQYF.

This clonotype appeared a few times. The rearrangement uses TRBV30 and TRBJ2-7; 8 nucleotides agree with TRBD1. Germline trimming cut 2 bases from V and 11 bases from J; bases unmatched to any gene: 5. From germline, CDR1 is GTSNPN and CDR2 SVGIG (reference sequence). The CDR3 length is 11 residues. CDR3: CAWSLGQGEYF. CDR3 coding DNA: TGTGCCTGGAGTCTCGGACAGGGAGAGTACTTC.

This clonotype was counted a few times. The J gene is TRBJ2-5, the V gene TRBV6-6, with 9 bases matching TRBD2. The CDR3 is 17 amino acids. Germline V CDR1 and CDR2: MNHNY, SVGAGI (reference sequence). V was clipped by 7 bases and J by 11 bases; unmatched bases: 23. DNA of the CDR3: TGTGCCAGCATCCCCGGTGGCGGGGGGGCCGGCTACAATGAGCAGTACTTC. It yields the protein CASIPGGGGAGYNEQYF.

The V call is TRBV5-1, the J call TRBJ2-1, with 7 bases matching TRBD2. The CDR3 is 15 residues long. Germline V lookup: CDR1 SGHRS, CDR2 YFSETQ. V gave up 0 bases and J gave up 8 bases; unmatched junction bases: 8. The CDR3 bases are TGCGCCAGCAGCTTGGTTGCGGGAGCGTTCGATGAGCAGTTCTTC. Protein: CASSLVAGAFDEQFF.

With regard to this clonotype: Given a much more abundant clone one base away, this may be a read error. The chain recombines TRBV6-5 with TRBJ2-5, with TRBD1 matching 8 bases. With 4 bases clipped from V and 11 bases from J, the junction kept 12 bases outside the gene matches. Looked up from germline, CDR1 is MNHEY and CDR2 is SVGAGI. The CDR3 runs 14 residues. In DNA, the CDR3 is TGTGCCAGCAGTTTCCACCAACCGGGACAGGTGCAGTACTTC. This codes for CASSFHQPGQVQYF.

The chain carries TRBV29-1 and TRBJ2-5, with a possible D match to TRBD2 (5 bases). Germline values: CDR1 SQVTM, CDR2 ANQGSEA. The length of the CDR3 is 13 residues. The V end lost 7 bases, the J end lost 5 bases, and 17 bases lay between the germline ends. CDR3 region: CSGGSGASETQYF. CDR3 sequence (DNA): TGCAGCGGTGGGAGCGGAGCCTCGGAGACCCAGTACTTC.

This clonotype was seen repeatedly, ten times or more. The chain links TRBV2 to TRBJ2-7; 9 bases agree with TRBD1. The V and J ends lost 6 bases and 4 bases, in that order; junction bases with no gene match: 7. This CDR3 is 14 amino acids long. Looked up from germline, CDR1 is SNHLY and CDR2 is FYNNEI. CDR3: CASSTGTGLYEQYF. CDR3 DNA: TGTGCCAGCAGCACCGGGACAGGGCTATACGAGCAGTACTTC.

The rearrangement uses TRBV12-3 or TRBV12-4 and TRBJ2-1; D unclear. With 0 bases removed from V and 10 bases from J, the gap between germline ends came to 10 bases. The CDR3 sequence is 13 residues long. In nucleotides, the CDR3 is TGTGCCAGCAGTTTAGCGCATAGGCGCGAGCAGTTCTTC. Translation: CASSLAHRREQFF.

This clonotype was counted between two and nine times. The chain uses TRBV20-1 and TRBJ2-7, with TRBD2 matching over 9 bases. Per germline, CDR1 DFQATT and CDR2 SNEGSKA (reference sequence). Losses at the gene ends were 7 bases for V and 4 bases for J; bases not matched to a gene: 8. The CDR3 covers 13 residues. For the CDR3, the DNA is TGCAGTGTTCGCCTAGCGGGAAGGTACGAGCAGTACTTC. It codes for CSVRLAGRYEQYF.